Below are 13 T cell receptor beta chains sequenced from a single sample in a study of blood T cell repertoires in COVID-19. Assay used: immunoSEQ multiplex PCR; TCRdb lists only in-frame clones, some missing. The sample shows around 150,000 clones, approximately 82% of them seen only once. The sequenced sample consisted of peripheral blood. Every receptor here comes from a woman aged 40-49 years with COVID-19, enrolled during active disease.

This chain connects TRBV21-1 to TRBJ2-3; the table names TRBD2, a call not compared with the DNA. TRBV21-1 is shown as a pseudogene. The CDR3 runs 15 residues. CDR3 nucleotides: TGTGCCAGCAGCTTGACTCGGGGTAACGCGGGTACGCAGTATTTT. The encoded protein is CASSLTRGNAGTQYF.

The V gene is TRBV7-8, the J gene TRBJ2-1; the D is unclear. Germline V gene sequence: CDR1 SGHVS, CDR2 FQNEAQ. V was shortened by 5 bases and J by 4 bases, with 3 bases between the two germline ends. The CDR3 loop spans 11 amino acids. In DNA form, the CDR3 reads TGTGCCAGCAGCACATACAATGAGCAGTTCTTC. Protein: CASSTYNEQFF. Filled out from reference TRBV7-8 and TRBJ2-1, the complete variable domain reads GAGVSQSPRYKVAKRGQDVALRCDPISGHVSLFWYQQALGQGPEFLTYFQNEAQLDKSGLPSDRFFAERPEGSVSTLKIQRTQQEDSAVYLCASSTYNEQFFGPGTRLTVL.

This clone was seen only once. The rearrangement uses TRBV5-1 and TRBJ1-1; tentatively, D is TRBD1 (6 bases). With 3 bases removed from V and 3 bases from J, the gap between germline ends came to 12 bases. The CDR3 extends over 14 amino acids. Germline V gene lookup returns CDR1 SGHRS and CDR2 YFSETQ. The CDR3 protein is CASSSGQSYTEAFF. The CDR3 DNA is TGCGCCAGCAGCTCCGGACAGAGCTACACTGAAGCTTTCTTT.

The chain links TRBV14 to TRBJ1-1; TRBD1 agrees at 8 bases. The CDR3 extends over 13 amino acids. V gave up 2 bases and J gave up 8 bases; unmatched junction bases: 4. Germline assignment: CDR1 SGHDN and CDR2 FVKESK. The CDR3 sequence: CASSQSGTGEAFF. The CDR3 region has the DNA TGTGCCAGCAGCCAATCCGGGACAGGCGAAGCTTTCTTT.

This clone was seen a few times. The chain couples TRBV6-4 to TRBJ2-3; 8 positions agree with TRBD2. Germline V gene lookup returns CDR1 MRHNA and CDR2 SNTAGT. V lost 5 bases to trimming and J lost 1 base; unmatched junction nucleotides: 8. The CDR3 covers 16 residues. The CDR3 loop is CASSQLSGTGTDTQYF. DNA of the CDR3: TGTGCCAGCAGTCAGCTTAGCGGGACGGGCACAGATACGCAGTATTTT.

V usage is TRBV28 and J usage is TRBJ1-3; 10 bases are shared with TRBD1. V lost 7 bases to trimming and J lost 4 bases; unmatched junction nucleotides: 7. Per germline, CDR1 MDHEN and CDR2 SYDVKM. The CDR3 sequence is 15 residues long. CDR3 residues: CASTGQGERGNTIYF. The CDR3 coding sequence is TGTGCCAGCACAGGACAGGGGGAGCGGGGAAACACCATATATTTT.

The genes are TRBV27 and TRBJ1-1, with TRBD1 matching 9 bases. There are 14 residues in the CDR3. CDR1 and CDR2 (germline): MNHEY, SMNVEV (reference sequence). J was trimmed by 3 bases and V by 7 bases; bases with no gene match: 6. CDR3 bases: TGTGCCAGCAAAGGACAGGGGAGATACACTGAAGCTTTCTTT. Protein: CASKGQGRYTEAFF.

The rearrangement uses TRBV30 and TRBJ2-7, with 8 bases lining up with TRBD2. With 0 bases clipped from V and 7 bases from J, the junction kept 11 bases outside the gene matches. CDR1 and CDR2 from the germline V gene are GTSNPN and SVGIG (reference sequence). The CDR3 sequence is 15 residues long. CDR3 nucleotide sequence: TGTGCCTGGAGTGTGGGGGGGAGCGGGAGTGGGGAGCAGTACTTC. Translation: CAWSVGGSGSGEQYF.

This clone occurred a few times. J is TRBJ2-1 and V is TRBV10-2, with 7 bases fitting TRBD2. With 2 bases clipped from V and 0 bases from J, the junction kept 4 bases outside the gene matches. This CDR3 region has 16 residues. From germline, CDR1 is WSHSY and CDR2 SAAADI. The CDR3 loop is CASSEVGGSSYNEQFF. For the CDR3, the DNA is TGCGCCAGCAGTGAGGTAGGCGGGAGCTCCTACAATGAGCAGTTCTTC.

CDR3: CASSLRGVHEQYF. As DNA, the CDR3 is TGTGCCAGCAGTTTACGGGGGGTCCACGAGCAGTACTTC. The chain employs TRBV27 and TRBJ2-7, with 7 positions matching TRBD2. The CDR3 is made up of 13 amino acids. Trimming took 2 bases from V and 5 from J; bases not matched to a gene: 3. The germline gives CDR1 MNHEY, CDR2 SMNVEV (reference sequence).

The chain has TRBV10-3 and TRBJ2-3; D gene uncertain. The CDR3 is 13 residues long. The ends were cut back, 11 bases at V and 0 bases at J, with 12 bases in the middle. Germline assignment: CDR1 ENHRY and CDR2 SYGVKD. The CDR3: CAYSFSSTDTQYF. The DNA for the CDR3 is TGTGCCTATAGTTTCTCTAGCACAGATACGCAGTATTTT.

This clone was recorded only once. This sequence joins TRBV18 and TRBJ1-5, with no clear D. Between the trimmed V and J ends, which lost 6 bases and 0 bases, there was a span of 15 bases. Germline CDR1 is KGHSH and CDR2 is LQKENI. The CDR3 consists of 16 residues. The CDR3 DNA sequence: TGTGCCAGCTCGCCTACAGTGCCCTATAGCAATCAGCCCCAGCATTTT. Its protein product is CASSPTVPYSNQPQHF. Full variable domain (missing parts from reference TRBV18 and TRBJ1-5): NAGVMQNPRHLVRRRGQEARLRCSPMKGHSHVYWYRQLPEEGLKFMVYLQKENIIDESGMPKERFSAEFPKEGPSILRIQQVVRGDSAAYFCASSPTVPYSNQPQHFGDGTRLSIL.

V usage is TRBV5-6 and J usage is TRBJ2-1, with a possible D match to TRBD2 (6 bases). Germline assignment: CDR1 SGHDT and CDR2 YYEEEE. The V end lost 6 bases, the J end lost 6 bases, and 25 bases lay between the germline ends. This CDR3 has 17 amino acids. CDR3 loop: CASTLLTLAVGGNEQFF. The CDR3 DNA reads TGTGCCAGCACCTTACTAACCCTAGCTGTGGGAGGCAATGAGCAGTTCTTC. Filled out from reference TRBV5-6 and TRBJ2-1, the complete variable domain reads DAGVTQSPTHLIKTRGQQVTLRCSPKSGHDTVSWYQQALGQGPQFIFQYYEEEERQRGNFPDRFSGHQFPNYSSELNVNALLLGDSALYLCASTLLTLAVGGNEQFFGPGTRLTVL.